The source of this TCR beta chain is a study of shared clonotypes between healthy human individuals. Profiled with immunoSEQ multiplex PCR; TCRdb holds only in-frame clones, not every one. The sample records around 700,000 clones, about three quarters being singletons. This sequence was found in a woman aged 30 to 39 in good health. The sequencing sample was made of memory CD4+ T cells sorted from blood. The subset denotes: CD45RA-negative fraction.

CDR3 amino acids: CASTLDFNYGYTF. In nucleotides, the CDR3 is TGTGCCAGCACCCTTGATTTTAACTATGGCTACACCTTC. The chain combines TRBV11-2 with TRBJ1-2; D gene unclear. This CDR3 has 13 residues. The germline gives CDR1 SGHAT, CDR2 FQNNGV. V was trimmed by 7 bases and J by 1 base, leaving 10 bases between them.